This T cell receptor beta chain was sequenced for a study of tumor T cells in aggressive B-cell lymphoma (dated by TCRdb to the late 2010s). Libraries came from the immunoSEQ multiplex PCR assay. TCRdb stores this immuneACCESS table with in-frame sequences only. Part of the clones is absent; in the studies checked, under half of the shortfall reflects unresolved V genes, and no reason is known for the rest. The sample table shows more than 4,000 clones, and over 70% are seen once. The ten largest clones add up to approximately 5% of the sample. Spanning cysteine to phenylalanine, the CDR3 consists of 14 amino acids. Here the CDR3 DNA is all that survives: 42 bases in frame from base 1. CDR1 MDHEN and CDR2 SYDVKM are derived from the germline V gene. V gives up 3 bases and J gives up 1 base, and the segment between their germline ends measures 10 bases. Details on this clone: What antigen it recognizes has not been identified. No base-level quality is on record; no much larger clone is a single base apart.

The chain is encoded by TRBV28 joined to TRBJ2-7, with an unclear D gene assignment. The sequence was obtained from an adult with diffuse large B cell lymphoma. Source material: tumor tissue. At the DNA level, the sequence is TGTGCCAGCAGTTTCGCCCGGTTGTCCTACGAGCAGTACTTC. Its protein product is CASSFARLSYEQYF.